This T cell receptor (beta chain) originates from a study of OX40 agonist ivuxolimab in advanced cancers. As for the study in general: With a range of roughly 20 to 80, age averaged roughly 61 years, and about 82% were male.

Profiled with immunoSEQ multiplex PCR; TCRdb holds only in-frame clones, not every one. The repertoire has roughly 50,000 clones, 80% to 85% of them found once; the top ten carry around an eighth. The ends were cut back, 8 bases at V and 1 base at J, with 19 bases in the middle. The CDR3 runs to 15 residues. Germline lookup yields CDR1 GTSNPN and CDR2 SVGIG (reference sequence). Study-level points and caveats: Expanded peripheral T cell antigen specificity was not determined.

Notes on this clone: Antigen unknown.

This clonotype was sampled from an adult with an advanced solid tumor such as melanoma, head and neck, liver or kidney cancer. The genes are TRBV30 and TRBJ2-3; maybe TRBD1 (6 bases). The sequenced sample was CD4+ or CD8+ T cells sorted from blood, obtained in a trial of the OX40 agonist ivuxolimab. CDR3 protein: CARAGDKGGTDTQYF. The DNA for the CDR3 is TGTGCCCGAGCCGGGGACAAAGGGGGCACAGATACGCAGTATTTT.